The 20 T cell receptor beta chains listed next were all sequenced from one sample in a study of blood T cell repertoires in COVID-19 (TCRdb year 2020). Library preparation employed the immunoSEQ multiplex PCR assay. In its TCRdb copy, this immuneACCESS table keeps in-frame sequences only and misses some clones. Where compared with another copy, unresolved V genes explain less than half of these, and the others have no known cause. The sample table records a few hundred thousand clones; around 86% of these occur just once. The ten biggest clones cover about 2% of the sample. The sample consisted of peripheral blood. These receptors were collected from a young man who had recovered from COVID-19.

This chain joins TRBV6-2 or TRBV6-3 and TRBJ2-1; the match to TRBD1 covers 9 bases. This CDR3 region has 16 residues. J lost 0 bases, V lost 5 bases, and 5 bases had no gene match. The germline CDR1 and CDR2 sequences are MNHEY and SVGEGT. The CDR3 protein is CASSRLGQGSYNEQFF. As DNA, the CDR3 is TGTGCCAGCAGTCGCCTGGGACAGGGCTCCTACAATGAGCAGTTCTTC.

A word on this clone: Different DNA sequences within this sample yield the same CDR3. V usage is TRBV27 and J usage is TRBJ1-4; 9 nucleotides line up with TRBD1. Trimming removed 4 bases from V and 5 bases from J; junction bases left unmatched: 2. CDR3 length: 14 amino acids. CDR1 and CDR2 (germline): MNHEY, SMNVEV (reference sequence). CDR3 sequence: CASSYDRGNEKLFF. Here the CDR3 DNA reads TGTGCCAGCAGTTATGACAGGGGGAATGAAAAACTGTTTTTT. Full variable domain (remainder filled in from reference TRBV27 and TRBJ1-4): EAQVTQNPRYLITVTGKKLTVTCSQNMNHEYMSWYRQDPGLGLRQIYYSMNVEVTDKGDVPEGYKVSRKEKRNFPLILESPSPNQTSLYFCASSYDRGNEKLFFGSGTQLSVL.

V usage is TRBV11-2 and J usage is TRBJ2-7; possible D gene TRBD1, 7 bases. Germline V lookup: CDR1 SGHAT, CDR2 FQNNGV. Trimming removed 7 bases at V and 2 bases at J, with 18 bases between. CDR3 size: 15 residues. The CDR3 nucleotides read TGTGCCAGCAAGACAATGGCAGGGGGGCCCTACGAGCAGTACTTC. It specifies CASKTMAGGPYEQYF.

CDR3: CASSFRGEGYEQYF. The CDR3 DNA reads TGCGCCAGCAGCTTTCGGGGGGAGGGCTACGAGCAGTACTTC. The chain joins TRBV5-1 to TRBJ2-7; 7 nucleotides line up with TRBD2. The CDR3 consists of 14 residues. The V and J ends lost 2 bases and 3 bases, in that order; junction bases with no gene match: 5. Germline V gives CDR1 SGHRS, CDR2 YFSETQ.

This clone was picked up one time. At one end the junction does not follow the germline gene, possibly because of a read error. The rearrangement links TRBV5-1 to TRBJ1-6, with D perhaps matching TRBD1 (6 bases). The germline V gene has CDR1 SGHRS and CDR2 YFSETQ. The CDR3 extends over 17 amino acids. The CDR3 sequence is CASSLAESRGSNLPLHF. The CDR3 DNA reads as TGCGCCAGCAGCTTGGCCGAAAGTAGGGGGAGCAATTTACCCCTCCACTTT.

V and J are TRBV5-6 and TRBJ1-1; no firm D call. The V and J ends lost 0 bases and 5 bases respectively, with 5 bases between them. Germline V CDR1 and CDR2: SGHDT, YYEEEE. The CDR3 is 12 residues long. The CDR3 DNA sequence: TGTGCCAGCAGCTTGGAGAGGACTGAAGCTTTCTTT. Translated: CASSLERTEAFF.

This chain links TRBV2 with TRBJ2-7; D ambiguous. Trimming stripped 7 bases from V and 4 bases from J, with 8 bases between. The CDR3 extends over 11 amino acids. The germline V gene encodes CDR1 SNHLY and CDR2 FYNNEI. The CDR3 DNA follows: TGTGCCAGCACCCAGGAATACGAGCAGTACTTC. It translates to CASTQEYEQYF.

The chain carries TRBV2 and TRBJ2-5; the D gene is possibly TRBD2 (6 bases). Trimming took off 6 bases at V and 1 base at J, with 18 bases between the two ends. Germline V lookup: CDR1 SNHLY, CDR2 FYNNEI. The CDR3 loop spans 16 amino acids. The CDR3 loop reads CASRKEGNAFQETQYF. In DNA, the CDR3 is TGTGCCAGCAGGAAGGAGGGTAACGCATTCCAAGAGACCCAGTACTTC.

This clone was observed a few times. Other DNA variants within this sample encode the same CDR3. This chain connects TRBV4-2 to TRBJ2-1, with 7 positions matching TRBD2. The length of the CDR3 is 17 residues. Germline loops: CDR1 LGHNA, CDR2 YNFKEQ. V trimming: 2 bases; J trimming: 8 bases; junction bases outside the gene matches: 15. CDR3 DNA sequence: TGTGCCAGCAGCCAAACCGTCTGGGGGGAGGGGCTGGATGAGCAGTTCTTC. Its protein is CASSQTVWGEGLDEQFF.

V gene TRBV18 combines with J gene TRBJ1-2, with D maybe TRBD1 (5 bases). Looked up from germline, CDR1 is KGHSH and CDR2 is LQKENI. This CDR3 region has 14 residues. V gave up 1 base and J gave up 4 bases, with 10 bases separating them. This CDR3 is CASSPQTEPYGYTF. The CDR3 nucleotides read TGTGCCAGCTCACCACAGACAGAGCCCTATGGCTACACCTTC.

The rearrangement links TRBV5-6 to TRBJ1-6; perhaps TRBD1 as D (6 bases). Germline V lookup: CDR1 SGHDT, CDR2 YYEEEE. Trimming shortened V by 3 bases and J by 7 bases, and 11 bases separated the two germline ends. The CDR3 runs to 14 residues. CDR3 amino acids: CASSSTGLNSPLHF. The CDR3 nucleotides read TGTGCCAGCAGCTCCACAGGGCTAAATTCACCCCTCCACTTT.

The chain links TRBV6-1 to TRBJ2-1, with TRBD2 matching 9 bases. V shed 2 bases and J 8 bases; nucleotides not matched to a gene: 10. The CDR3 is made up of 16 amino acids. Germline CDR1 is MNHNS and CDR2 is SASEGT. CDR3 sequence: CASSEIGGGAVYEQFF. Here the CDR3 DNA reads TGTGCCAGCAGTGAAATCGGCGGGGGGGCCGTCTATGAGCAGTTCTTC.

V is TRBV7-3 and J is TRBJ1-5, with D tentatively TRBD1 (5 bases). The V end lost 5 bases, the J end lost 7 bases, and 18 bases lay between the germline ends. The CDR3 contains 15 residues. Germline V gives CDR1 SGHTA, CDR2 FQGTGA. Here the CDR3 reads CASSLPGPGRQPQHF. The CDR3 nucleotides read TGTGCCAGCAGCCTACCGGGGCCAGGGAGGCAGCCCCAGCATTTT.

The chain joins TRBV27 to TRBJ1-1; D not resolved. V gave up 1 base and J gave up 5 bases, with 11 bases separating them. This CDR3 comprises 14 residues. Per the germline V gene, CDR1 is MNHEY and CDR2 is SMNVEV (reference sequence). The CDR3 DNA is TGTGCCAGCAGTTTATATGGGAGAGGGACTGAAGCTTTCTTT. Translated, it gives CASSLYGRGTEAFF.

V gene TRBV28 combines with J gene TRBJ1-2, with 9 bases that match TRBD1. Germline CDR1 is MDHEN and CDR2 is SYDVKM. J gave up 6 bases and V 2 bases, and 4 bases lay outside the gene matches. CDR3 length equals 14 residues. The CDR3 region has the DNA TGTGCCAGCAGTTTAGCTCGGACAGGGGATGGCTACACCTTC. Translation gives CASSLARTGDGYTF.

The rearrangement joins TRBV10-3 to TRBJ1-5; 8 nucleotides align to TRBD1. The J segment lost 0 bases and the V segment lost 0 bases, leaving 13 bases of the junction unmatched. The V gene's germline CDR1 is ENHRY and CDR2 SYGVKD. CDR3 length: 20 residues. Here the CDR3 reads CAISESWAGGSLYSNQPQHF. In DNA form, the CDR3 reads TGTGCCATCAGTGAGTCTTGGGCAGGGGGCTCCTTATATAGCAATCAGCCCCAGCATTTT.

V gene TRBV18 combines with J gene TRBJ1-2, with TRBD1 as a possible D gene (6 bases). The CDR3 covers 14 residues. The ends were cut back, 3 bases at V and 6 bases at J, with 14 bases in the middle. Germline values: CDR1 KGHSH, CDR2 LQKENI. CDR3 sequence reads: CASSPSETGNGYTF. In nucleotides, the CDR3 is TGTGCCAGCTCACCGAGCGAAACAGGGAATGGCTACACCTTC.

V gene TRBV5-1 combines with J gene TRBJ2-1, with D possibly TRBD1 on 8 matching bases. The CDR3 is made up of 17 amino acids. Germline CDR1 reads SGHRS; CDR2 reads YFSETQ. The V and J ends lost 2 bases and 1 base respectively, with 16 bases between them. This chain's CDR3 is CASSLQGGTRSYNEQFF. The CDR3 DNA is TGCGCCAGCAGCTTACAGGGGGGGACACGGTCCTACAATGAGCAGTTCTTC.

This sequence joins TRBV6-1 and TRBJ1-2; possibly TRBD1 for D (6 bases). Germline V gives CDR1 MNHNS, CDR2 SASEGT. This CDR3 is built from 14 residues. Trimming cost V 6 bases and J 1 base, with 12 bases left between them. The DNA for the CDR3 is TGTGCCAGCAGAAGAGGACAGAATAACTATGGCTACACCTTC. This codes for CASRRGQNNYGYTF.

The chain has TRBV19 and TRBJ1-2, with a weak D call TRBD1 (6 bases). This CDR3 region has 15 residues. Germline CDR1 LNHDA, CDR2 SQIVND (reference sequence). The V end lost 9 bases, the J end lost 0 bases, and 17 bases lay between the germline ends. The DNA for the CDR3 is TGTGCCAGCACAAAGGGGGTCCTTTCTAACTATGGCTACACCTTC. It yields the protein CASTKGVLSNYGYTF.